These 22 T cell receptor beta chains were sequenced from one sample in a study of liver allograft versus peripheral blood T cells (dated by TCRdb to the early 2020s). About the study as a whole: In liver transplant recipients, the study looked at T cell receptor repertoires in the peripheral blood and set them against the repertoires found within the transplanted livers.

The instrument given in TCRdb is Illumina MiSeq. TCRdb reran the public reads through fastp at Q25 and MiXCR, keeping productive beta chains. CDR3 protein sequences are deduplicated, and each keeps its most common genes and DNA. The sample records 13,000 or so distinct CDR3 sequences, 15% to 20% of which are singletons. The top ten clones comprise roughly an eighth of the sample. The source of these receptors is a human patient who had a liver transplant. It is possible that, after a transplant, some T cells come from the graft donor.

This clonotype ranks as medium-sized. CDR3 protein: CSVQGNRARTEAFF. CDR3 nucleotide sequence: TGCAGCGTTCAGGGGAACAGGGCTCGGACTGAAGCTTTCTTT. The chain carries TRBV29-1 and TRBJ1-1, with TRBD1 as a possible D gene (6 bases). There are 14 residues in the CDR3. The ends were cut back, 5 bases at V and 5 bases at J, with 18 bases in the middle. Germline CDR1 is SQVTM and CDR2 is ANQGSEA.

V gene TRBV12-3 or TRBV12-4 combines with J gene TRBJ1-1; D not resolved. Trimming pared 1 base from V and 1 base from J, leaving 4 bases between. The CDR3 contains 13 residues. The DNA of the CDR3 is TGTGCCAGCAGTTTAGAGGGGAACACTGAAGCTTTCTTT. Residues: CASSLEGNTEAFF.

In its sample, this clonotype ranks as medium-sized. This chain links TRBV19 with TRBJ1-3, with TRBD1 matching over 7 bases. Per the germline V gene, CDR1 is LNHDA and CDR2 is SQIVND (reference sequence). The CDR3 sequence is 16 residues long. Trimming removed 6 bases from V and 4 bases from J; junction bases left unmatched: 12. CDR3: CASSRNRGQGGNTIYF. CDR3 nucleotide sequence: TGTGCCAGTAGCCGGAACAGGGGCCAAGGAGGAAACACCATATATTTT.

By proportion, this clonotype is medium-sized. The CDR3 spells CASSPSRTRDQPQHF. The CDR3, as DNA: TGTGCCAGCTCACCTTCTAGGACTCGCGATCAGCCCCAGCATTTT. The rearrangement joins TRBV18 to TRBJ1-5; no definite D call. The length of the CDR3 is 15 residues. From germline, CDR1 is KGHSH and CDR2 LQKENI. The ends were cut back, 3 bases at V and 5 bases at J, with 14 bases in the middle.

The V call is TRBV28, the J call TRBJ1-2; maybe TRBD1 (6 bases). Trimming removed 2 bases from V and 6 bases from J, with 10 bases in between. Germline V gene data show CDR1 as MDHEN and CDR2 as SYDVKM. The CDR3 has 13 amino acids. The DNA for the CDR3 is TGTGCCAGCAGTTTAAGGACAGAGCATGGCTACACCTTC. Translating it yields CASSLRTEHGYTF.

Judged by abundance, this clonotype is medium-sized. The gene calls are TRBV28 and TRBJ2-2, with 7 bases aligning to TRBD1. The CDR3 is 15 residues long. The germline CDR1 and CDR2 sequences are MDHEN and SYDVKM. V dropped 8 bases and J dropped 0; count of bases not matched to a gene: 6. The chain's CDR3 is CASWGTASNTGELFF. CDR3 nucleotide sequence: TGTGCCAGCTGGGGGACAGCTTCGAACACCGGGGAGCTGTTTTTT. The whole variable domain, filled in from reference TRBV28 and TRBJ2-2, reads DVKVTQSSRYLVKRTGEKVFLECVQDMDHENMFWYRQDPGLGLRLIYFSYDVKMKEKGDIPEGYSVSREKKERFSLILESASTNQTSMYLCASWGTASNTGELFFGEGSRLTVL.

The table lists this clonotype with a few counts. The V and J genes are TRBV30 and TRBJ2-4; 7 bases align to TRBD1. This CDR3 has 12 residues. The V gene end was trimmed by 0 bases and the J gene end by 8 bases; junction bases not matched to a gene: 1. Per the germline V gene, CDR1 is GTSNPN and CDR2 is SVGIG (reference sequence). The CDR3 loop is CAWSVGTDIQYF. CDR3 in DNA: TGTGCCTGGAGTGTCGGGACAGACATTCAGTACTTC.

In this sample, this clonotype turned up a few times. The CDR3 sequence is CASSYRAPGEKLFF. In nucleotides, the CDR3 is TGTGCCAGCAGTTACAGGGCCCCAGGTGAAAAACTGTTTTTT. The chain has TRBV6-5 and TRBJ1-4; D is uncertain. CDR3 length: 14 amino acids. Germline CDR1 MNHEY, CDR2 SVGAGI. The V and J ends lost 2 bases and 7 bases respectively, with 11 bases between them.

By share, this clonotype ranks as medium-sized (0.01 to 0.1%). The chain couples TRBV18 to TRBJ2-7; the D gene could be TRBD1 or TRBD2 (5 bases each). Trimming took off 6 bases at V and 1 base at J, with 13 bases between the two ends. The CDR3 is made up of 14 amino acids. Germline assignment: CDR1 KGHSH and CDR2 LQKENI. CDR3 bases: TGTGCCAGCTCGGGGACGGCGTCATCCTACGAGCAGTACTTC. This encodes CASSGTASSYEQYF.

This clonotype qualifies as medium-sized. The rearrangement uses TRBV19 and TRBJ1-2, with a possible D match to TRBD1 (5 bases). The CDR3 has 14 residues. Germline V lookup: CDR1 LNHDA, CDR2 SQIVND (reference sequence). The ends were cut back, 3 bases at V and 6 bases at J, with 14 bases in the middle. The CDR3 bases are TGTGCCAGTAGTATCGGCAGGGTGGCGGATGGCTACACCTTC. It specifies CASSIGRVADGYTF.

With respect to this clonotype: This could be a read error, since a much larger clone is one nucleotide away. No conserved phenylalanine or tryptophan ends this CDR3, so it is likely a read error. CDR3: CSVELAANEQFL. CDR3 nucleotide sequence: TGCAGCGTTGAACTAGCGGCGAATGAGCAGTTCTTA. This chain uses TRBV29-1 with TRBJ2-1; TRBD2 aligns across 7 bases. The CDR3 sequence is 12 residues long. The germline V gene encodes CDR1 SQVTM and CDR2 ANQGSEA. V lost 2 bases to trimming and J lost 7 bases; unmatched junction nucleotides: 2.

In this sample, this clonotype is medium-sized. V is TRBV7-2 and J is TRBJ1-1; TRBD1 might be the D (6 bases). The CDR3 spans 15 residues. V lost 3 bases, J lost 1 base, and 12 bases lay in between. Germline assignment: CDR1 SGHTA and CDR2 FQGNSA. Written as DNA, the CDR3 is TGTGCCAGCAGCTTGAGTGCAGGGGAGAACACTGAAGCTTTCTTT. This encodes CASSLSAGENTEAFF.

There are many counts of this clonotype. The rearrangement links TRBV10-3 to TRBJ2-7; 10 bases map to TRBD2. The CDR3 length is 16 residues. Germline V CDR1 and CDR2: ENHRY, SYGVKD. J lost 6 bases, V lost 6 bases, and 14 bases had no gene match. As DNA, the CDR3 is TGTGCCATCAGGGGACAGGTAACTAGCGGGAACTCCGAGCAGTACTTC. Its translation: CAIRGQVTSGNSEQYF.

This clonotype was found many times. DNA for the CDR3: TGTGCCAGCAGCGTCCAGGGAATCCCCTACGAGCAGTACTTC. This encodes CASSVQGIPYEQYF. The gene calls are TRBV9 and TRBJ2-7, with D maybe TRBD1 (5 bases). Trimming took off 2 bases at V and 2 bases at J, with 11 bases between the two ends. CDR1 and CDR2 from the germline V gene are SGDLS and YYNGEE. This CDR3 is 14 amino acids long.

This clonotype is medium-sized within its sample. The J gene is TRBJ2-7, the V gene TRBV29-1, with TRBD1 matching 9 bases. CDR3 length equals 12 residues. Per the germline V gene, CDR1 is SQVTM and CDR2 is ANQGSEA. V shed 7 bases, J shed 4 bases, and the junction held 5 bases outside the gene matches. CDR3 bases: TGCAGCGCTCGAGACAGGGGGTACGAGCAGTACTTC. It specifies CSARDRGYEQYF.

By sample share, this clonotype is medium-sized. The chain recombines TRBV29-1 with TRBJ2-5; TRBD2 agrees at 8 bases. CDR3 length: 15 residues. With V trimmed by 0 bases and J by 2 bases, 5 bases remained unmatched. Germline-derived CDR1 and CDR2 are SQVTM and ANQGSEA. DNA for the CDR3: TGCAGCGTTGAAGAGTTTAGCGGGGAGCAAGAGACCCAGTACTTC. Translated: CSVEEFSGEQETQYF.

In this sample, this clonotype is medium-sized (0.01 to 0.1%). The chain has TRBV6-1 and TRBJ1-4; 8 bases are shared with TRBD1. The CDR3 runs 16 residues. Trimming took 6 bases from V and 3 from J; bases not matched to a gene: 9. The germline CDR1 and CDR2 sequences are MNHNS and SASEGT. The CDR3 reads CASRPVQDRANEKLFF. As DNA, the CDR3 is TGTGCCAGCAGACCCGTCCAGGACAGGGCTAATGAAAAACTGTTTTTT.

The table lists this clonotype with a few counts. The chain joins TRBV12-3 or TRBV12-4 to TRBJ2-1, with D uncertain. CDR3 size: 12 residues. V was pared by 3 bases and J by 8 bases, with 8 bases between. The CDR3 here is CASSFGVYEQFF. The CDR3, as DNA: TGTGCCAGCAGTTTTGGCGTCTATGAGCAGTTCTTC.

The V and J genes are TRBV2 and TRBJ2-2; 8 bases are a match to TRBD1. V dropped 2 bases and J dropped 4; count of bases not matched to a gene: 3. The CDR3 loop spans 15 amino acids. Germline CDR1 reads SNHLY; CDR2 reads FYNNEI. DNA for the CDR3: TGTGCCAGCAGTGAAACCGGACAGGGCACCGGGGAGCTGTTTTTT. Its protein is CASSETGQGTGELFF.

This clonotype was counted a few times. DNA for the CDR3: TGTGCCAGCAGCTTGGCCTTGGTCATTGGAACCGGGGAGCTGTTTTTT. Amino acids: CASSLALVIGTGELFF. The rearrangement joins TRBV5-4 to TRBJ2-2; the D is unclear. Trimming removed 0 bases from V and 5 bases from J, with 14 bases in between. This CDR3 contains 16 residues. Germline CDR1 and CDR2: SGHNT and YYREEE (reference sequence).

This clonotype is classed as medium-sized. DNA of the CDR3: TGCAGCGTTGACCTAGGCACAGATACGCAGTATTTT. Translating it yields CSVDLGTDTQYF. The chain carries TRBV29-1 and TRBJ2-3; D not certain. CDR1 and CDR2 from the germline V gene are SQVTM and ANQGSEA. CDR3 size: 12 residues. V lost 3 bases, J lost 1 base, and 5 bases lay in between.

This clonotype was seen at least ten times. V and J are TRBV28 and TRBJ1-6; a weak D match, TRBD1 (5 bases). Germline lookup yields CDR1 MDHEN and CDR2 SYDVKM. The CDR3 is 12 amino acids. Trimming removed 7 bases from V and 7 bases from J, with 8 bases in between. CDR3 bases: TGTGCCAGCAAGGGGTTGAATTCACCCCTCCACTTT. It yields the protein CASKGLNSPLHF.